This T cell receptor (beta chain) came from a study of vaccination and CD4 T cells after COVID-19. As for the study in general: SARS-CoV-2, HCoV-NL63, HCoV-OC43 and HCoV-229E supplied the overlapping spike peptides used to stimulate cells.

The germline V gene has CDR1 SGHAT and CDR2 FQNNGV. V was pared by 5 bases and J by 10 bases, with 8 bases of the junction left unmatched. The CDR3 sequence is 16 residues long. As to treatment: roughly ten-day PBMC culture with coronavirus spike peptide pools or control peptides (ViraFEST assay). Sequenced with the Oncomine TCR Beta short-read assay was DNA taken from cultured CD4+ T cells. TCRdb recomputed calls from the PCR reads with MiXCR, one row per CDR3 protein. The sample shows 21,000 or so distinct CDR3 sequences, approximately 50% of them seen only once. With respect to this clonotype: No antigen is known for it.

This chain joins TRBV11-2 and TRBJ2-1, with 16 bases aligning to TRBD2. The sequencing sample was made of CD4+ T cells from blood, cultured in vitro. The clonotype comes from a human donor who had recovered from COVID-19. This CDR3 is CASSLGLAGGPGEQFF. The CDR3 region has the DNA TGTGCCAGCAGCCTGGGACTAGCGGGAGGGCCAGGGGAGCAGTTCTTC.